Listed below are T cell receptor beta chains from one sample, sequenced in a study of blood T cell repertoires in COVID-19. Assay used: immunoSEQ multiplex PCR; TCRdb lists only in-frame clones, some missing. This table has around 380,000 clones, 70% to 90% appearing once. The material sequenced was PBMCs or T cells enriched from blood (not recorded which). The origin of the receptors is a young man who had recovered from COVID-19. Both conserved end residues are part of each CDR3. D genes are given only for firm matches. Size values are once, few and many counts, or a class for expanded clones, and some rows have none.

D | J | V | size | DNA | CDR3
TRBD1 | TRBJ1-1 | TRBV5-1 | - | TGCGCCAGCAGCTTGGAAGGACAGGGCAGAGTGAACACTGAAGCTTTCTTT | CASSLEGQGRVNTEAFF
- | TRBJ1-5 | TRBV6-1 | - | TGTGCCAGCAGTGAAGCGCCAGGGGCTCGAGGCAATCAGCCCCAGCATTTT | CASSEAPGARGNQPQHF
- | TRBJ1-5 | TRBV19 | - | TGTGCCTCTAGTAGGGGGGGCAATCAGCCCCAGCATTTT | CASSRGGNQPQHF
TRBD2 | TRBJ2-3 | TRBV4-3 | - | TGCGCCAGCAGCCAAGATCTCGCGGGGGGGCTCGGAGATACGCAGTATTTT | CASSQDLAGGLGDTQYF
TRBD1 | TRBJ1-1 | TRBV7-9 | few | TGTGCCAGCAGCTTAGACAGGGGAATTTTTGAAGCTTTCTTT | CASSLDRGIFEAFF
- | TRBJ2-7 | TRBV18 | - | TGTGCCAGCTCACGGGAAAAGGACAGAAGAGACTACGAGCAGTACTTC | CASSREKDRRDYEQYF
TRBD1 | TRBJ1-3 | TRBV5-4 | - | TGTGCCAGCAGACAGGACAGGGCTGGAAACACCATATATTTT | CASRQDRAGNTIYF
TRBD2 | TRBJ2-2 | TRBV5-4 | - | TGTGCCAGCAGCTCGGGACTAGCGGGGGGGTCCGGGGAGCTGTTTTTT | CASSSGLAGGSGELFF
- | TRBJ1-3 | TRBV30 | - | TGTGCCTGGAGCGCATTAATACGCCCGGACAGTGACACCATATATTTT | CAWSALIRPDSDTIYF
- | TRBJ2-1 | TRBV9 | - | TGTGCCAGCAGCGTAGTGCCCACCCCGGGCGGGAATGAGCAGTTCTTC | CASSVVPTPGGNEQFF
- | TRBJ1-3 | TRBV3-1/TRBV3-2 | - | TGTGCCAGCAGCCCGTTCTGGGGGCGATTTTCTGGAAACACCATATATTTT | CASSPFWGRFSGNTIYF
- | TRBJ2-2 | TRBV5-1 | once | TGCGCCAGCAGCCCGCTAACGAACACCGGGGAGCTGTTTTTT | CASSPLTNTGELFF
- | TRBJ1-2 | TRBV2 | - | TGTGCCAGCAGTGATCTTCCGTCTTATGGCTACACCTTC | CASSDLPSYGYTF
TRBD2 | TRBJ2-7 | TRBV5-4 | - | TGTGCCAGCAGCTTGGGACGGGGGGACTACGAGCAGTACTTC | CASSLGRGDYEQYF
- | TRBJ1-1 | TRBV6-5 | - | TGTGCCAGCAACTCCGGCGGCAGGAACACTGAAGCTTTCTTT | CASNSGGRNTEAFF
TRBD1 | TRBJ2-7 | TRBV29-1 | - | TGCAGCGTTGGCAGGTGGGCAGGGGGCTCCTACGAGCAGTACTTC | CSVGRWAGGSYEQYF
TRBD2 | TRBJ2-5 | TRBV28 | - | TGTGCCAGCAGCCGGGGACTAGCGGGGGGGCCAGTTTTGGAGACCCAGTACTTC | CASSRGLAGGPVLETQYF
- | TRBJ1-2 | TRBV6-5 | - | TGTGCCAGCAGTACGCACAGGTTCGAGGGCTACACCTTC | CASSTHRFEGYTF
TRBD1 | TRBJ2-5 | TRBV27 | - | TGTGCCAGCAGTTCGACAGGGCTAGAGACCCAGTACTTC | CASSSTGLETQYF
TRBD1 | TRBJ2-7 | TRBV7-9 | - | TGTGCCATCGAACCCGGGACAGGAGTACGTTTCGAGCAGTACTTC | CAIEPGTGVRFEQYF
- | TRBJ1-6 | TRBV27 | - | TGTGCCAGCAGTTTAGCTGGTGCGGCCCATTCACCCCTCCACTTT | CASSLAGAAHSPLHF
- | TRBJ2-7 | TRBV5-1 | few | TGCGCCAGCAGCTTCGGCAGGGACTACGAGCAGTACTTC | CASSFGRDYEQYF
TRBD1 | TRBJ1-2 | TRBV2 | - | TGTGCCAGCACTGAAACGCGGACAGGGCTTAACTATGGCTACACCTTC | CASTETRTGLNYGYTF
- | TRBJ2-7 | TRBV4-3 | - | TGCGCCAGCAGCCAAGGACTAATCTCCTACGAGCAGTACTTC | CASSQGLISYEQYF
TRBD1 | TRBJ1-5 | TRBV19 | - | TGTGCCAGTTTAGTATACGGGACAGGGGGCGGTCAGCCCCAGCATTTT | CASLVYGTGGGQPQHF
- | TRBJ1-2 | TRBV9 | - | TGTGCCAGCAAAGACAGGCTCTATGGCTACACCTTC | CASKDRLYGYTF
- | TRBJ2-1 | TRBV15 | - | TGTGCCACCAGCAGAGAGAGCGGGTCCTACAATGAGCAGTTCTTC | CATSRESGSYNEQFF
- | TRBJ1-1 | TRBV7-9 | - | TGTGCCAGCAACCAACAGGGAGGGGACACTGAAGCTTTCTTT | CASNQQGGDTEAFF
TRBD1 | TRBJ1-1 | TRBV4-3 | - | TGCGCCAGCAGCCTCGCCGGTGGGCAGGGGGCTCCAGCTTTCTTT | CASSLAGGQGAPAFF
- | TRBJ2-5 | TRBV7-9 | - | TGTGCCAGCAGCTTAGAGGGGGGGCCGCGTAAGACCCAGTACTTC | CASSLEGGPRKTQYF
TRBD1 | TRBJ2-7 | TRBV19 | - | TGTGCCAGTAGTGCCGGACAGGGGGAGTACGAGCAGTACTTC | CASSAGQGEYEQYF
- | TRBJ1-1 | TRBV7-7 | - | TGTGCCAGCAGCCGCACAGGTTTAACTGAAGCTTTCTTT | CASSRTGLTEAFF
- | TRBJ1-2 | TRBV24-1 | - | TGTGTCCCGTGCAGTACTAACTATGGCTACACCTTC | CVPCSTNYGYTF
- | TRBJ2-3 | TRBV6-5 | - | TGTGCCAGCAGTTACGCGACATCGACAGATACGCAGTATTTT | CASSYATSTDTQYF
- | TRBJ1-2 | TRBV19 | - | TGTGCCAGTAGTTCCCCTGGCGACGGGGACTATGGCTACACCTTC | CASSSPGDGDYGYTF
- | TRBJ2-5 | TRBV13 | - | TGTGCCAGCAGCTTAGGGGCCCAGACCCAGTACTTC | CASSLGAQTQYF
- | TRBJ1-3 | TRBV9 | few | TGTGCCAGCAGCGTAGCAACCGGGAGCTCTGGAAACACCATATATTTT | CASSVATGSSGNTIYF
TRBD1 | TRBJ2-6 | TRBV4-1 | - | TGCGCCAGCAGTCATCCGGGACAGGCCACGGCCAACGTCCTGACTTTC | CASSHPGQATANVLTF
- | TRBJ2-1 | TRBV15 | - | TGTGCCACCAGCAGAGATTCCTTAGAGAATGAGCAGTTCTTC | CATSRDSLENEQFF
- | TRBJ1-3 | TRBV7-2 | once | TGTGCCAGCAGCTTAGTGATTAAGGGAGGTGGAAACACCATATATTTT | CASSLVIKGGGNTIYF
TRBD1 | TRBJ2-1 | TRBV12-3/TRBV12-4 | - | TGTGCCAGCAGGATGACAGGGGGCAGTGAGCAGTTCTTC | CASRMTGGSEQFF
- | TRBJ2-5 | TRBV5-1 | - | TGCGCCAGCAGCTCAATGGGGGGGCGGGAGACCCAGTACTTC | CASSSMGGRETQYF
- | TRBJ1-2 | TRBV5-8 | - | TGTGCCAGCAGCTTGGGACAGCGCTCCTATGGCTACACCTTC | CASSLGQRSYGYTF
- | TRBJ1-1 | TRBV7-9 | - | TGTGCCAGCAGCTTAGCTTCCGGCACTGAAGCTTTCTTT | CASSLASGTEAFF
TRBD2 | TRBJ2-3 | TRBV7-2 | - | TGTGCCAGCAGCTTAGTTGGAGCGGGGGGGCGGGATACGCAGTATTTT | CASSLVGAGGRDTQYF
- | TRBJ2-2 | TRBV7-3 | - | TGTGCCAGCAGCCTTAGCTGGAACACCGGGGAGCTGTTTTTT | CASSLSWNTGELFF
- | TRBJ2-7 | TRBV6-5 | - | TGTGCCAGCAGCTCTCCAGCGCGGACAGCTAACGAGCAGTACTTC | CASSSPARTANEQYF